The T cell receptor beta chain under discussion was sequenced for a study of CD8 T cells in Susac syndrome (dated by TCRdb to the late 2010s). A note on the overall study: Of the Susac syndrome patients who were sequenced, about 6 had clinically active disease and roughly eight were in clinical remission. At blood withdrawal, Susac syndrome patients were either therapy-naive, taking corticosteroids (in some cases with IVIg as well), or taking IVIg alone. Whether CD8+ T cell activation and differentiation in Susac syndrome was antigen driven was tested using repertoire sequencing.

RNA was extracted with the RNeasy kit and roughly 0.45 to 1 ug was reverse transcribed using random hexamers. TCR beta CDR3 regions were amplified with the immunoSEQ multiplex PCR assay covering 54 Vbeta and 13 Jbeta segments. PCR amplification bias was corrected by using a synthetic template baseline for primer optimization and computational correction. The original methods were these. Only productive sequences were kept, with reads annotated to V, D and J genes according to IMGT and analyzed in immunoSEQ Analyzer. Clonality was computed as one minus Shannon entropy normalized by log2 of the number of productive unique sequences. For each patient and control, public and private clones were evaluated within the 100 most prevalent clones. A clone was defined as Susac-specific if it was absent from the healthy and MS cohorts, from some 1,100 published viral clones and from other ImmuneACCESS disease sequences. TCRdb passed the public sequencing reads through fastp at Q25 and MiXCR, retaining productive beta sequences. Under each unique CDR3 protein, matching rows form one entry showing the most common genes and DNA. What appears here as the V and J calls and clone size reflects TCRdb's work, not the paper's. This sample lists some 110,000 distinct CDR3 sequences; approximately 96% were detected once. The top ten clonotypes cover approximately 0.15% of the sample.

High-throughput TCR beta sequencing profiled peripheral blood CD8+ and CD4+ T cells from healthy donors, Susac syndrome patients and multiple sclerosis patients. Recently defined diagnostic criteria for definite or probable disease were met by the Susac syndrome patients. Bulk CD8+ and CD4+ T cells were purified magnetically by negative isolation, whereas CD8+ TEMRA cells were enriched by FACS. Blood was drawn into EDTA tubes, processed within 24 hours, and PBMCs were isolated by density gradient centrifugation. PBMCs destined for TCR sequencing were cryopreserved in liquid nitrogen and later thawed in a 37 °C water bath. The sorted or isolated CD4+, CD8+ and CD8+ TEMRA cells reached a purity of at least 90%. What the research found in general, with its limitations: The CD4+ T cell repertoire of patients with Susac syndrome showed no detectable clonal expansion. The study acknowledged that relatively few individuals were included in the TCR sequencing and HLA analysis.

On this clonotype: The antigen it binds to is not known. Base qualities are not recorded, but no much larger clone differs from it by a single base.

Trimming takes 5 bases from V and 9 bases from J, and the germline ends sit 14 bases apart. Including the terminal cysteine and phenylalanine, the CDR3 comprises 12 residues. Solely the CDR3 DNA is kept, with 36 bases framed from the first base. The clonotype was recovered from a human donor with Susac syndrome. The sequence links TRBV12-3 or TRBV12-4 to TRBJ2-7; TRBD2 is perhaps the D gene, given 5 matching bases. Specimen: CD4+ T cells from PBMCs. In nucleotide form, the sequence is TGTGCCAGCAGTCCTTGGGGTGGAGGGCAGTACTTC. It encodes CASSPWGGGQYF.